The sequence of this TCR beta chain was determined in a study of blood T cell repertoires in COVID-19. Across the study: Sites in the United States, Italy and Spain provided acute and convalescent COVID-19 samples. T cells, B-cell-depleted T cells, or PBMCs provided the cDNA or gDNA that served as material.

Per the original data handling: The authors estimated nucleated cell counts from reference gene primer amplification. Repertoires were generated with immunoSEQ multiplex PCR, while TCRdb's copy carries only in-frame clones and drops some. That table is the source of V, J and clone size, and D and trimming were worked out from the DNA. The sample has about 160,000 clones, 85% seen once. The germline V gene has CDR1 PRHDT and CDR2 FYEKMQ (reference sequence). The CDR3 spans 16 residues. After removal of 2 bases from V and 8 bases from J, the junction contained 6 bases not matched to a gene. The origin of this receptor is a man in his forties or fifties with acute or convalescent COVID-19. The rearrangement joins TRBV13 to TRBJ2-1; 13 positions match TRBD2. Specimen: peripheral blood. In DNA form, the CDR3 reads TGTGCCAGCAGCTTAATCGGACTAGCGGGGGTTGATGAGCAGTTCTTC. Translated, it gives CASSLIGLAGVDEQFF.